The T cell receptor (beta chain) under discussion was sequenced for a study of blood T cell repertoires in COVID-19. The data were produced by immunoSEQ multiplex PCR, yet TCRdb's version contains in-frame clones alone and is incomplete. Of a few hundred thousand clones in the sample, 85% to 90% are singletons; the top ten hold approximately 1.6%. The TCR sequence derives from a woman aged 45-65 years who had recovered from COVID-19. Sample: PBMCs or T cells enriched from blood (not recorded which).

CDR3 loop: CASSTLPWRDSYEQYF. In DNA form, the CDR3 reads TGTGCCAGCTCAACTCTCCCGTGGAGGGACTCGTACGAGCAGTACTTC. This chain joins TRBV18 and TRBJ2-7, with a weak D call TRBD2 (6 bases). This CDR3 has 16 amino acids. Germline CDR1 reads KGHSH; CDR2 reads LQKENI. The V and J ends lost 5 bases and 4 bases respectively, with 21 bases between them.